The source of this TCR beta chain is a study of cytomegalovirus exposure and HLA in healthy donors (TCRdb year 2017). Background on the whole study: An earlier analysis of roughly 500 of the donors reported 250 to 350 Gb of sequence data and 100 million to 140 million unique TCR beta sequences from roughly 200 million T cells. An early release covering about 600 HLA-typed donors comprised 250 to 350 gigabases of sequencing data and 85 million to 100 million unique TCR sequences. Of the roughly 400 genotyped donors, approximately 82% fell in the genetic ancestry cluster associated with self-reported Caucasian donors. The study aimed to test whether cataloging public T cell receptors could reveal signatures of past pathogen exposure. The study profiled the T cell repertoires of hundreds of subjects by immunosequencing and related them to cytomegalovirus serostatus. Besides the first cohort of approximately 670 subjects, a separate validation cohort made up of around 120 different subjects was used. To predict cytomegalovirus infection status, the study brought together high-throughput TCR immunosequencing, statistical association of individual TCRs with disease status, and machine learning. A later analysis re-analyzed previously published TCR beta repertoires from about 730 donors and added high-resolution HLA genotyping to study TCR occurrence patterns. The later analysis used no new phenotypic data to find candidate immune exposures, relying instead on TCR beta sequences and their occurrence across donors. In an earlier analysis of 500 to 650 of the donors, high-throughput TCR beta sequencing was used to judge whether each TCR beta V gene segment behaved as functional or pseudogenic. Donor age, sex, ethnicity and CMV serostatus were compiled alongside the repertoire data. A later genetic analysis took genome-wide SNP genotypes for 398 of the 666 donors and used that subset as a discovery cohort. All discovery cohort repertoires had been generated on a single sequencing platform. HLA typing covered class I and class II loci at four-digit resolution. The number of typed donors differed by locus: roughly 620-640 for A, B, C, DRB1 and DQB1; approximately 520 for DQA1; some 610 for DPA1; and approximately 450 for DPB1. Because of strong linkage in the cohort, roughly five DR-DQ haplotypes were treated as single units for association and clustering. On average, around 230,000 unique TCR beta nucleotide sequences were sequenced per donor among 398 genotyped donors of the cohort, with roughly 18% of those sequences being non-productive. Overall study outcomes, separate from this receptor: Because HLA typing was missing for some donors at each locus, association tests included only the typed subset. Most CMV-associated TCR beta chains appeared to be HLA-restricted in a later analysis, and the HLA associations seemed to be driven largely by CMV exposure. An association between a missense DCLRE1C variant and V-gene and J-gene trimming of TCR beta chains was found in a later genetic analysis and replicated in an independent cohort. The 87-base-pair reads could not distinguish some IMGT-functional V segments, including TRBV6-2 and TRBV6-3, so those segments were excluded. A cluster of highly shared sequence variants was judged likely to represent a technical artifact of the sequencing pipeline. Several of the top co-occurrence clusters appeared to be linked to parvovirus B19, influenza, CMV and Epstein-Barr virus, according to a later analysis. Presence/absence analyses assumed roughly uniform sequencing depth across donors, an assumption that may not hold. Because counts were too low, 15 to 20 rarely observed V segments, including chromosome 9 orphons, were left out of the earlier analysis of 587 of the donors. A further reported finding was that TCR beta sequences accurately predicted the HLA-A and HLA-B alleles for most subjects in the first cohort. The study listed approximately 160 TCR beta chains as associated with cytomegalovirus. Only TCR beta chains were sequenced in this cohort, and the absence of alpha or paired-chain data limited detectable features. Linkage disequilibrium might explain the correlated functional status among segregating V segments, but an unknown experimental factor could not be excluded. In vitro tests confirmed that a few of the cytomegalovirus-associated TCR beta chains recognize cytomegalovirus antigens. In a later analysis, HLA-associated TCR beta chains were found to be more clonally expanded and to have lower generation probabilities than equally common non-associated chains. According to a later genetic analysis, donors in an Asian-associated ancestry cluster had fewer N-insertions in productive TCRs than the approximately 710-donor mean. In an earlier analysis of several hundred of the donors, most TCR beta V segments were observed in productive rearrangements about 87% or about 30% of the time, broadly matching IMGT annotations. CMV serostatus was the only immune exposure information available for the cohort. The classifier was reported to diagnose cytomegalovirus status with high specificity and sensitivity in both the original and validation cohorts. Across donors, most TCR sequences were observed very rarely, whereas some public TCRs were present in many individuals. In a later analysis, the rate of TCR association differed among HLA loci, with DRB1 alleles having the most associated TCRs and HLA-C alleles having the fewest. According to the authors, the approach could potentially be generalized to other disease states and immunological phenotypes. Specific HLA alleles were associated with 15,000 to 20,000 TCR beta sequences at a false discovery rate of 0.05 in a later analysis. When HLA alleles, especially DR and DQ, strongly co-occurred, TCR associations were difficult to assign to individual alleles.

The germline V gene yields ENHRY for CDR1 and SYGVKD for CDR2. The V end gives up 6 bases and the J end 5 bases, leaving 4 bases in the junction not matched to a gene. The CDR3 contains 14 residues, cysteine and phenylalanine counted. Solely the CDR3 DNA is kept, with 42 bases framed from the first base. As regards this clone: The target of this receptor is not known. No base qualities exist here, and no much larger clone lies one base off it.

In total, 630 or so healthy bone marrow donors made up the cohort. All cohort members were sampled while nominally healthy, although unrecorded immune exposures were likely present. The donor tested CMV seropositive, placing the donor among the 250 to 350 seropositive members of the cohort. Every donor gave a peripheral blood sample, and the peripheral blood mononuclear cells from that sample were used for TCR beta sequencing. Genomic DNA was extracted from the blood cell samples with the Qiagen DNeasy Blood Extraction Kit. Library preparation used the immunoSEQ multiplex PCR assay. The multiplex PCR relied on a mix of 60 forward primers for TCR Vbeta segments and 13 reverse primers for TCR Jbeta segments. Amplification of the CDR3 region of rearranged TCR beta genes was performed with a multiplex PCR assay on genomic DNA. The amplified TCR beta libraries were sequenced on the Illumina HiSeq System as 87-base-pair reads. The authors' pipeline ran thus. In a later analysis, tens of millions of unique TCR beta chains were counted across the roughly 700 repertoires, and around 11 million of these chains were shared by at least two donors. Raw reads were error-corrected and collapsed into unique sequences with a nearest-neighbor algorithm that merged closely related sequences to remove PCR and sequencing errors. V, D and J gene segments were assigned by aligning CDR3 sequences to IMGT reference sequences. For a sequence to be retained, at least a six-nucleotide match to both a V gene segment and a J gene segment was required. Rearrangements were classified as productive when the CDR3 lacked stop codons and remained in frame with V and J, and all other rearrangements were classified as non-productive. CDR3 was defined by IMGT convention, running from the second conserved V-encoded cysteine to the conserved J-encoded phenylalanine. The earlier analysis of a few hundred of the donors excluded any sequence lacking an unambiguous match to a single V gene segment. In an earlier analysis of several hundred of the donors, V segments were called functional above 56.7% productive rearrangements and were called segregating when the between-donor standard deviation exceeded 5%. A statistical classification framework was built to diagnose cytomegalovirus status from the catalog of TCR beta chain sequences. In a later analysis, TCR nucleotide sequences were compared against IMGT/GENE-DB human TR gene sequences so that V and J genes could be assigned. The TCRdist pipeline was used in a later analysis to assign CDR3 sequences and most-parsimonious VDJ recombination scenarios. A later analysis defined each TCR beta chain by its CDR3 amino acid sequence plus V-gene family, and excluded reads lacking a unique V-gene family. As a way to deal with suspected cross-contamination and a sequencing artifact, a later analysis dropped approximately 590 nucleotide sequences that were highly shared and had low generation probability. For each public chain, a later analysis derived a clonal expansion index from normalized ranks of inferred template counts within each repertoire. Generation probabilities in a later analysis came from a VDJ recombination model fitted to out-of-frame rearrangements, and those results were checked against IGoR. A later analysis scored TCR-TCR, TCR-HLA and TCR-CMV co-occurrence with hypergeometric tests, applying a repertoire-size bias correction to TCR pairs. False discovery rates were estimated in a later analysis by permuting HLA or CMV assignments 20 times. In a later analysis, co-occurring TCRs were grouped using DBSCAN, and TCRdist sequence similarity was added for clustering within HLA-allele-positive subsets. Co-occurrence clustering excluded repertoires with fewer than 30,000 or more than 120,000 public chains, plus five with anomalous nucleotide sharing. Held by TCRdb, this immuneACCESS table contains in-frame sequences only and omits some clones. Under half of the omission traces to an unresolved V gene where checked; the cause of the rest is unknown. D and trimming come from the DNA, and the V and J calls and clone size come from that table. For this sample there are about 220,000 clones; 82% appear just once. The top ten constitute over 5% of the sample.

The receptor's source is a woman aged 40 to 50 in good health and CMV-seropositive. Sequenced: PBMCs. The V and J genes are TRBV10-3 and TRBJ1-6; TRBD1 fits 7 bases in the junction. CDR3 loop: CAIRGTANNSPLHF. The DNA sequence is TGTGCCATCAGGGGGACAGCCAATAATTCACCCCTCCACTTT.